The 24 T cell receptor beta chains in this list originate from one sample, sequenced in a study of Ad26.COV2.S vaccination and SARS-CoV-2 variants. Generated by immunoSEQ multiplex PCR, the TCRdb table keeps only in-frame clones and is missing some. This sample has around 240,000 clones, with roughly 90% found just once. Treatment of the sample: over 15 received Ad26.COV2.S at low or high dose, single or two shots; five or six received placebo; per-sample allocation not given. Collection of the samples took place on day 63 after the first injection of vaccine or placebo. The sample in question was peripheral blood, obtained in a trial of Ad26.COV2.S vaccine versus placebo. These receptors were taken from a person between 18 and 60 years old who received the Ad26.COV2.S COVID-19 vaccine or a placebo.

This chain uses TRBV9 with TRBJ2-1; the match to TRBD1 covers 7 bases. Per the germline V gene, CDR1 is SGDLS and CDR2 is YYNGEE. The CDR3 contains 15 residues. V shed 3 bases and J 4 bases; nucleotides not matched to a gene: 7. CDR3 nucleotides: TGTGCCAGCAGCGGGGAGACAGGGTGGTACAATGAGCAGTTCTTC. Translation: CASSGETGWYNEQFF.

The J gene is TRBJ1-1, the V gene TRBV30; D not certain. V lost 5 bases, J lost 1 base, and 11 bases lay in between. Germline CDR1 and CDR2: GTSNPN and SVGIG (reference sequence). The CDR3 contains 13 residues. CDR3 sequence: CAWGGQRNTEAFF. CDR3 bases: TGTGCCTGGGGCGGCCAGAGGAACACTGAAGCTTTCTTT.

The chain combines TRBV2 with TRBJ1-2; 9 nucleotides align to TRBD1. The CDR3 runs 13 residues. CDR1 and CDR2 from the germline V gene are SNHLY and FYNNEI. V shed 6 bases, J shed 8 bases, and the junction held 7 bases outside the gene matches. CDR3 sequence (DNA): TGTGCCAGCAGATATACAGGGGGCGACGGCTACACCTTC. Translating it yields CASRYTGGDGYTF.

The V and J genes are TRBV10-3 and TRBJ2-2; D is undetermined. Germline values: CDR1 ENHRY, CDR2 SYGVKD. V lost 4 bases and J lost 4, with 13 bases in between. The CDR3 has 15 amino acids. The CDR3 loop is CAISVSGPGTGELFF. In DNA form, the CDR3 reads TGTGCCATCAGTGTTAGTGGACCCGGCACCGGGGAGCTGTTTTTT.

V and J are TRBV18 and TRBJ2-7, with 8 nucleotides matching TRBD2. The germline V gene has CDR1 KGHSH and CDR2 LQKENI. V shed 4 bases, J shed 6 bases, and the junction held 11 bases outside the gene matches. CDR3 length: 15 amino acids. The CDR3 bases are TGTGCCAGCTCACTAGATAGCGGGAAAGCGGGCGAGCAGTACTTC. Protein product: CASSLDSGKAGEQYF.

V usage is TRBV14 and J usage is TRBJ2-7, with D possibly being TRBD2 (6 bases). Germline lookup yields CDR1 SGHDN and CDR2 FVKESK. Trimming pared 1 base from V and 6 bases from J, leaving 16 bases between. The CDR3 loop spans 15 amino acids. The CDR3: CASSQGAGRGGEQYF. The CDR3 region has the DNA TGTGCCAGCAGCCAAGGGGCCGGGAGAGGTGGCGAGCAGTACTTC.

The V gene is TRBV5-8, the J gene TRBJ1-1, with 9 bases that match TRBD1. With V trimmed by 2 bases and J by 1 base, 12 bases remained unmatched. Germline V gene data show CDR1 as SGHTS and CDR2 as YDEGEE. This CDR3 region has 18 residues. CDR3 in amino acids: CASSFGADGTGPNTEAFF. CDR3 nucleotide sequence: TGTGCCAGCAGCTTTGGCGCTGATGGGACAGGGCCGAACACTGAAGCTTTCTTT.

The chain uses TRBV25-1 and TRBJ2-2; TRBD2 agrees at 8 bases. The CDR3 length is 15 residues. The germline V gene has CDR1 MGHDK and CDR2 SYGVNS. V dropped 5 bases and J dropped 3; count of bases not matched to a gene: 5. The CDR3 reads CASSKAGVDTGELFF. The DNA of the CDR3 is TGTGCCAGCAGTAAAGCGGGAGTAGACACCGGGGAGCTGTTTTTT.

The rearrangement links TRBV6-5 to TRBJ1-4, with 9 bases identical to TRBD1. The CDR3 totals 14 residues. Germline loops: CDR1 MNHEY, CDR2 SVGAGI. V shed 7 bases, J shed 5 bases, and the junction held 5 bases outside the gene matches. CDR3: CASKQGAVNEKLFF. The CDR3 DNA is TGTGCCAGCAAACAGGGGGCGGTAAATGAAAAACTGTTTTTT.

The rearrangement links TRBV12-3 or TRBV12-4 to TRBJ2-2, with D uncertain. The germline V and J ends were trimmed by 2 bases and 6 bases, with 4 bases remaining between them. CDR3 size: 12 residues. CDR3 region: CASSLRPGELFF. The CDR3 DNA is TGTGCCAGCAGTTTAAGGCCCGGGGAGCTGTTTTTT.

The chain carries TRBV4-1 and TRBJ2-2; D unclear. The length of the CDR3 is 12 residues. V dropped 4 bases and J dropped 8 bases, with 8 bases sitting between them. Germline V CDR1 and CDR2: MGHRA, YSYEKL. The chain's CDR3 is CASSPVGGELFF. The CDR3 DNA reads as TGCGCCAGCAGCCCCGTCGGAGGGGAGCTGTTTTTT.

The rearrangement links TRBV4-2 to TRBJ1-1, with D uncertain. From germline, CDR1 is LGHNA and CDR2 YNFKEQ. V lost 1 base and J lost 3, with 9 bases in between. The CDR3 contains 14 residues. The CDR3 spells CASSQGTADTEAFF. In nucleotides, the CDR3 is TGTGCCAGCAGCCAAGGGACGGCGGACACTGAAGCTTTCTTT.

This clone was seen once. The J gene is TRBJ1-1, the V gene TRBV30; 7 bases align to TRBD1. This CDR3 spans 14 amino acids. The germline V gene encodes CDR1 GTSNPN and CDR2 SVGIG (reference sequence). V shed 4 bases and J 0 bases; nucleotides not matched to a gene: 5. The CDR3 loop is CAWNLQGLNTEAFF. The CDR3 coding sequence is TGTGCCTGGAACCTACAGGGGTTGAACACTGAAGCTTTCTTT.

The chain employs TRBV21-1 and TRBJ2-1; TRBD1, the D gene given by the table, was not confirmed from the DNA. TRBV21-1 is a listed pseudogene. The CDR3 consists of 18 residues. DNA for the CDR3: TGTGCCAGCAGCAAAGTGGGCGGGTGGACAGGGGGTAACAATGAGCAGTTCTTC. Protein: CASSKVGGWTGGNNEQFF.

The chain is built from TRBV5-1 and TRBJ1-1; 8 bases map to TRBD1. Germline lookup yields CDR1 SGHRS and CDR2 YFSETQ. The CDR3 loop spans 16 amino acids. V gave up 1 base and J gave up 4 bases; unmatched junction bases: 9. The CDR3, as DNA: TGCGCCAGCAGCTTGACGGGACAGGCGGTGGGCACTGAAGCTTTCTTT. Translation: CASSLTGQAVGTEAFF.

This clone was recorded only once. The V gene is TRBV5-1, the J gene TRBJ2-1; 10 nucleotides match TRBD1. There are 15 residues in the CDR3. Germline CDR1 reads SGHRS; CDR2 reads YFSETQ. J was trimmed by 15 bases and V by 4 bases; bases with no gene match: 16. For the CDR3, the DNA is TGCGCCAGCAGCGCGGGACAGGGGATATACAATGAGGGGTTCTTC. Translating gives CASSAGQGIYNEGFF.

The table lists this clone with a few counts. The J gene is TRBJ1-3, the V gene TRBV3-1 (or the pseudogene TRBV3-2), with 7 positions matching TRBD1. V gave up 2 bases and J gave up 2 bases; unmatched junction bases: 3. Germline-derived CDR1 and CDR2 are LGHDT and YNNKEL (reference sequence). The CDR3 runs 15 residues. The CDR3: CASSQNQGAGNTIYF. The CDR3 region has the DNA TGTGCCAGCAGCCAAAATCAGGGGGCTGGAAACACCATATATTTT.

This sequence joins TRBV7-2 and TRBJ2-7; 10 nucleotides align to TRBD1. The junction had 4 bases not matched to a gene; V was cut back by 5 bases and J by 6 bases. The CDR3 extends over 13 amino acids. CDR1 and CDR2 (germline): SGHTA, FQGNSA. The CDR3 region is CASSIRDRGEQYF. In nucleotides, the CDR3 is TGTGCCAGCAGCATCCGGGACAGGGGCGAGCAGTACTTC.

This clone was found a few times. CDR3 protein: CASSLMTGTSYNEQFF. As DNA, the CDR3 is TGTGCCAGCAGCCTGATGACAGGGACCTCCTACAATGAGCAGTTCTTC. The V and J genes are TRBV7-2 and TRBJ2-1; 7 nucleotides line up with TRBD1. Germline CDR1 SGHTA, CDR2 FQGNSA. V lost 5 bases to trimming and J lost 0 bases; unmatched junction nucleotides: 7. This CDR3 contains 16 residues.

CDR3 residues: CATSDLGGRNEQFF. The CDR3 DNA sequence: TGTGCCACCAGTGATCTGGGGGGGCGAAATGAGCAGTTCTTC. This chain links TRBV24-1 with TRBJ2-1; maybe TRBD2 (7 bases). This CDR3 is built from 14 residues. V was trimmed by 3 bases and J by 7 bases, leaving 12 bases between them. CDR1 KGHDR and CDR2 SFDVKD come from the germline V gene.

The rearrangement joins TRBV18 to TRBJ2-1, with D unresolved. Trimming removed 3 bases at V and 7 bases at J, with 10 bases between. The CDR3 runs 13 residues. Germline assignment: CDR1 KGHSH and CDR2 LQKENI. DNA of the CDR3: TGTGCCAGCTCACCTAGGGTATCTAATGAGCAGTTCTTC. Protein product: CASSPRVSNEQFF.

This chain joins TRBV12-3 or TRBV12-4 and TRBJ2-2; D is perhaps TRBD1 or TRBD2 (6 bases each). Trimming removed 3 bases at V and 6 bases at J, with 8 bases between. The CDR3 extends over 13 amino acids. This chain's CDR3 is CASSLGGSGELFF. The CDR3 region has the DNA TGTGCCAGCAGTTTGGGGGGCTCCGGGGAGCTGTTTTTT.

The chain couples TRBV5-1 to TRBJ1-5, with D unresolved. Deletions cut 5 bases from V and 5 bases from J, with 11 bases between. Germline loops: CDR1 SGHRS, CDR2 YFSETQ. The length of the CDR3 is 13 residues. The CDR3 here is CASSLFGDQPQHF. The DNA of the CDR3 is TGCGCCAGCAGTCTCTTCGGGGATCAGCCCCAGCATTTT.

As concerns this clone: Within the sample, other DNA sequences also encode this same CDR3. The CDR3 sequence: CASSQEENTEAFF. CDR3 nucleotide sequence: TGCGCCAGCAGCCAAGAGGAGAACACTGAAGCTTTCTTT. The V gene is TRBV4-3, the J gene TRBJ1-1, with D hard to call. V was trimmed by 0 bases and J by 1 base, leaving 3 bases between them. The germline V gene has CDR1 LGHNA and CDR2 YSLEER. The CDR3 is 13 amino acids.